This T cell receptor beta chain was identified during a study of T cells in Graves' hyperthyroidism and ophthalmopathy. Across the study: The initial diagnosis was the point when peripheral blood was collected, ahead of any treatment.

General observations from the study: Peripheral blood also featured most of the thyroid clonotypes expanded above 0.001.

When ophthalmopathy did not progress within 18 months, Graves' hyperthyroidism was considered stable. CDR1 and CDR2 (germline): SGHTA, FQGTGA. The V segment lost 10 bases and the J segment 5 bases; nucleotides outside the gene matches: 21. The CDR3 covers 17 residues. TCR beta CDR3 sequences were amplified from RNA transcripts. The HTBI primer set served for first-round RT-PCR of the TCR CDR3. TCRdb re-called the multiplex PCR reads through MiXCR, storing one row per CDR3 protein. The data show some 460,000 distinct CDR3 sequences, 15% to 17% seen once. Worth noting for this clonotype: No antigen is known for it.

The specimen was blood. The V and J genes are TRBV7-3 and TRBJ2-7; TRBD1 matches 9 bases. The sequence was collected from a woman aged 18-29 years with Graves' hyperthyroidism. CDR3 sequence: CATSLKGGDRALHEQYF. CDR3 DNA: TGTGCCACTTCCCTGAAAGGAGGGGACAGGGCCCTCCACGAGCAGTACTTC.